A single sample is the source of the 20 T cell receptor beta chains below, sequenced in a study of blood T cell repertoires in COVID-19. Measured with immunoSEQ multiplex PCR; TCRdb has only the in-frame clones, and not every one. The sample consists of 180,000 or so clones, 88% of them appearing once. Sequencing was performed on peripheral blood. These receptors originate from a woman aged 25 to 39 with acute or convalescent COVID-19.

The chain couples TRBV5-6 to TRBJ1-4; the match to TRBD1 covers 8 bases. CDR1 and CDR2 from the germline V gene are SGHDT and YYEEEE. V lost 0 bases, J lost 8 bases, and 6 bases stayed unmatched. The CDR3 totals 15 residues. The CDR3 coding sequence is TGTGCCAGCAGCTTGGCGGCAGGGGGCGGGGAAAAACTGTTTTTT. The encoded protein is CASSLAAGGGEKLFF. The variable domain in full, completed from reference TRBV5-6 and TRBJ1-4, reads DAGVTQSPTHLIKTRGQQVTLRCSPKSGHDTVSWYQQALGQGPQFIFQYYEEEERQRGNFPDRFSGHQFPNYSSELNVNALLLGDSALYLCASSLAAGGGEKLFFGSGTQLSVL.

The chain carries TRBV3-1 (or the pseudogene TRBV3-2) and TRBJ1-1, with D tentatively TRBD1 (5 bases). This CDR3 contains 12 residues. Trimming shortened V by 2 bases and J by 8 bases, and 9 bases separated the two germline ends. From germline, CDR1 is LGHDT and CDR2 YNNKEL (reference sequence). This CDR3 reads CASSQSTGEAFF. CDR3 coding DNA: TGTGCCAGCAGCCAATCAACAGGAGAAGCTTTCTTT.

The J gene is TRBJ1-2, the V gene TRBV24-1; TRBD1 matches at 7 bases. The ends lost 7 bases at V and 4 bases at J; junction bases unmatched: 14. CDR1 is KGHDR, CDR2 SFDVKD, per germline. This CDR3 is built from 16 residues. DNA for the CDR3: TGTGCCACCAGGGGGACACAGGGGCCGTCCGGCTATGGCTACACCTTC. As protein: CATRGTQGPSGYGYTF.

V is TRBV27 and J is TRBJ2-1; 7 bases map to TRBD2. The germline CDR1 and CDR2 sequences are MNHEY and SMNVEV (reference sequence). V lost 3 bases to trimming and J lost 9 bases; unmatched junction nucleotides: 8. This CDR3 has 14 residues. CDR3 loop: CASSFSSGGFEQFF. The CDR3 coding sequence is TGTGCCAGCAGTTTCTCATCGGGAGGATTTGAGCAGTTCTTC.

The chain links TRBV2 to TRBJ2-5, with unresolved D. Germline CDR1 SNHLY, CDR2 FYNNEI. CDR3 length: 10 amino acids. Between the trimmed V and J ends, which lost 9 bases and 4 bases, there was a span of 6 bases. In DNA, the CDR3 is TGTGCCAGATCAGTAGAGACCCAGTACTTC. It yields the protein CARSVETQYF. Based on the CDR3 plus reference TRBV2 and TRBJ2-5, the full variable domain is EPEVTQTPSHQVTQMGQEVILRCVPISNHLYFYWYRQILGQKVEFLVSFYNNEISEKSEIFDDQFSVERPDGSNFTLKIRSTKLEDSAMYFCARSVETQYFGPGTRLLVL.

The rearrangement uses TRBV19 and TRBJ2-5; 8 bases align to TRBD2. The CDR3 contains 16 residues. Trimming took 5 bases from V and 4 from J; bases not matched to a gene: 12. In germline, CDR1 is LNHDA, CDR2 SQIVND (reference sequence). The CDR3 spells CASSRPGTRKAETQYF. The CDR3 region has the DNA TGTGCCAGTAGTCGTCCCGGGACTAGGAAGGCAGAGACCCAGTACTTC.

This chain connects TRBV28 to TRBJ2-1; D gene unclear. With 3 bases removed from V and 2 bases from J, the gap between germline ends came to 2 bases. The germline gives CDR1 MDHEN, CDR2 SYDVKM. CDR3 length: 12 amino acids. CDR3 in amino acids: CASSFTYNEQFF. The CDR3 region has the DNA TGTGCCAGCAGTTTTACCTACAATGAGCAGTTCTTC.

This clone has a single count. V is TRBV3-1 (or the pseudogene TRBV3-2) and J is TRBJ2-3, with TRBD2 identical over 7 bases. Per germline, CDR1 LGHDT and CDR2 YNNKEL (reference sequence). V shed 1 base and J 5 bases; nucleotides not matched to a gene: 6. This CDR3 region has 15 residues. The CDR3 nucleotides read TGTGCCAGCAGCCAAGCGGGAGGAAGGGTAGATACGCAGTATTTT. It specifies CASSQAGGRVDTQYF.

This chain links TRBV10-3 with TRBJ1-4; 7 bases are a match to TRBD1. The ends lost 8 bases at V and 6 bases at J; junction bases unmatched: 9. CDR3 size: 14 residues. Germline V lookup: CDR1 ENHRY, CDR2 SYGVKD. CDR3 bases: TGTGCCATCTCTGCGGGGACAGAGGATGAAAAACTGTTTTTT. Its translation is CAISAGTEDEKLFF.

This clone was recorded only once. V and J are TRBV5-4 and TRBJ1-1; D remains ambiguous. CDR3 length: 11 residues. Germline V lookup: CDR1 SGHNT, CDR2 YYREEE (reference sequence). Trimming took 8 bases from V and 11 from J, leaving 16 bases between them. CDR3 nucleotides: TGTGCCAGTTCTTCCGGGAGCCGGGCTTTCTTT. Protein: CASSSGSRAFF.

The rearrangement joins TRBV12-3 or TRBV12-4 to TRBJ2-1; possibly TRBD2 for D (6 bases). V shed 4 bases and J shed 9 bases, with 13 bases lying between them. The CDR3 contains 13 residues. The DNA of the CDR3 is TGTGCCAGCAGTTCTGGGACTGGACTTGAGCAGTTCTTC. Translating it yields CASSSGTGLEQFF.

The chain joins TRBV10-2 to TRBJ1-3, with unresolved D. This CDR3 has 12 amino acids. Trimming shortened V by 3 bases and J by 5 bases, and 5 bases separated the two germline ends. The germline V gene encodes CDR1 WSHSY and CDR2 SAAADI. The CDR3 nucleotides are TGCGCCAGCAGTGACAGGCGAAACACCATATATTTT. It is translated as CASSDRRNTIYF.

V usage is TRBV14 and J usage is TRBJ2-5, with D perhaps matching TRBD2 (5 bases). The ends were cut back, 5 bases at V and 2 bases at J, with 15 bases in the middle. This CDR3 is built from 15 residues. Germline V CDR1 and CDR2: SGHDN, FVKESK. CDR3 protein: CASSDRRRLQETQYF. The CDR3 DNA sequence: TGTGCCAGCAGCGACCGTAGGAGACTACAAGAGACCCAGTACTTC.

The chain uses TRBV5-1 and TRBJ1-4; no reliable D call. This CDR3 has 14 residues. Trimming removed 2 bases from V and 5 bases from J, with 10 bases in between. The germline V gene has CDR1 SGHRS and CDR2 YFSETQ. This CDR3 reads CASSLRDSNEKLFF. The CDR3, as DNA: TGCGCCAGCAGCTTACGGGATTCGAATGAAAAACTGTTTTTT.

This rearrangement joins TRBV30 to TRBJ2-7; 8 nucleotides agree with TRBD1. The germline V gene encodes CDR1 GTSNPN and CDR2 SVGIG (reference sequence). The length of the CDR3 is 14 residues. Trimming took 1 base from V and 5 from J; bases not matched to a gene: 7. The CDR3 region is CAWSAGGSRHEQYF. The CDR3 region has the DNA TGTGCCTGGAGTGCAGGGGGCAGTAGACACGAGCAGTACTTC.

This chain joins TRBV6-6 and TRBJ2-1; weak D call: TRBD1 (5 bases). Trimming removed 6 bases from V and 7 bases from J, with 10 bases in between. The CDR3 runs to 12 residues. The germline gives CDR1 MNHNY, CDR2 SVGAGI (reference sequence). CDR3 DNA: TGTGCCAGCAGCCTCAGGGTAAATGAGCAGTTCTTC. Its protein is CASSLRVNEQFF.

J is TRBJ2-3 and V is TRBV5-1, with TRBD1 as a possible D gene (5 bases). V lost 2 bases and J lost 6, with 16 bases in between. This CDR3 comprises 15 residues. In germline, CDR1 is SGHRS, CDR2 YFSETQ. The CDR3 coding sequence is TGCGCCAGCAGCTTCAGGGTTCGGTCCACGGATACGCAGTATTTT. Amino acid sequence: CASSFRVRSTDTQYF.

This clone was observed once. The chain links TRBV21-1 to TRBJ1-6; TRBD1, the D gene given by the table, was not confirmed from the DNA. TRBV21-1 is reported as a pseudogene. The CDR3 extends over 16 amino acids. CDR3 in amino acids: CASSKARGQEISPLHF. The DNA for the CDR3 is TGTGCCAGCAGCAAAGCCCGGGGACAGGAGATCTCACCCCTCCACTTT.

The chain has TRBV15 and TRBJ2-5, with 7 bases aligning to TRBD2. The CDR3 covers 15 residues. Germline lookup yields CDR1 LNHNV and CDR2 YYDKDF (reference sequence). Trimming removed 1 base from V and 8 bases from J; junction bases left unmatched: 10. The CDR3 DNA reads as TGTGCCACCAGCAGAGCCGGGACTACAGCCGGTACCCAGTACTTC. Residues: CATSRAGTTAGTQYF.

V usage is TRBV3-1 (or the pseudogene TRBV3-2) and J usage is TRBJ1-1, with D perhaps TRBD1 (5 bases). The CDR3 consists of 13 residues. Germline CDR1 is LGHDT and CDR2 is YNNKEL (reference sequence). With 0 bases removed from V and 12 bases from J, the gap between germline ends came to 14 bases. CDR3 protein: CASSQEWQGGTFF. CDR3 sequence (DNA): TGTGCCAGCAGCCAAGAATGGCAGGGAGGGACTTTCTTT.